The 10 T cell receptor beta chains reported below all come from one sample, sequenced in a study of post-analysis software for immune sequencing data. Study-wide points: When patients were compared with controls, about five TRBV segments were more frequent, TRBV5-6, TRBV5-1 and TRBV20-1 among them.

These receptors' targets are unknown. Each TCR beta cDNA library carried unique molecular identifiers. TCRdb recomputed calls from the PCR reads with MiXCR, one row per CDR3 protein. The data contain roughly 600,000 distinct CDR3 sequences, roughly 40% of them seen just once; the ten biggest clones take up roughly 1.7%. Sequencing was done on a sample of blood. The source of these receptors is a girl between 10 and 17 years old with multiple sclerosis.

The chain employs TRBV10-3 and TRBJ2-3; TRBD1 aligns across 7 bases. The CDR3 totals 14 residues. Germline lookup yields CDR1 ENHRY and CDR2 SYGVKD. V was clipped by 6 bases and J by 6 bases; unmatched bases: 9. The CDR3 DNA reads TGTGCCATCAGGACCGGGACAGAGATGGATACGCAGTATTTT. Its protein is CAIRTGTEMDTQYF.

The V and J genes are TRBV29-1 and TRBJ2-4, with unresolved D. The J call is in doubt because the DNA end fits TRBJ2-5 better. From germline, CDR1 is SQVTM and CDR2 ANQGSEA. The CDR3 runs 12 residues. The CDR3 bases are TGCAGCGTGGTCGACGGTGGGGAGACCCAGTACTTC. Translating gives CSVVDGGETQYF.

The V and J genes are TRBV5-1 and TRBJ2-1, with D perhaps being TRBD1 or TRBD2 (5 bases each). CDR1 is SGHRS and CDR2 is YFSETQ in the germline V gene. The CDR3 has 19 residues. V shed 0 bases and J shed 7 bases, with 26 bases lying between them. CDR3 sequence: CASSLGWRTTGILRNEQFF. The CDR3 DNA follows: TGCGCCAGCAGCTTGGGGTGGAGGACAACAGGAATTTTGAGGAATGAGCAGTTCTTC.

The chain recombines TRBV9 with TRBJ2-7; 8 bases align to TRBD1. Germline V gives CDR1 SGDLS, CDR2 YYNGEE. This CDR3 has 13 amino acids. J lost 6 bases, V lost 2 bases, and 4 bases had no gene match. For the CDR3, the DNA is TGTGCCAGCAGCGTCGCAGGGGGCTGCGAGCAGTACTTC. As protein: CASSVAGGCEQYF.

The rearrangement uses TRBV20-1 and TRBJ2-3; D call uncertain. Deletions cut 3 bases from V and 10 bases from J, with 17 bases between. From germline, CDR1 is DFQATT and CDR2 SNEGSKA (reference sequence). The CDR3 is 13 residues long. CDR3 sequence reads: CSASRSSSKSQYF. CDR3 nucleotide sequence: TGCAGTGCTAGTCGTAGCTCCTCGAAATCGCAGTATTTT.

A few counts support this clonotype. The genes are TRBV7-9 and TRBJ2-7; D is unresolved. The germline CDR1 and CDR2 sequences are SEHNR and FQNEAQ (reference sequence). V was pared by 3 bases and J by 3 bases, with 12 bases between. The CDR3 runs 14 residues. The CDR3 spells CASSLDQVGYEQYF. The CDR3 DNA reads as TGTGCCAGCAGCTTGGACCAGGTGGGCTACGAGCAGTACTTC.

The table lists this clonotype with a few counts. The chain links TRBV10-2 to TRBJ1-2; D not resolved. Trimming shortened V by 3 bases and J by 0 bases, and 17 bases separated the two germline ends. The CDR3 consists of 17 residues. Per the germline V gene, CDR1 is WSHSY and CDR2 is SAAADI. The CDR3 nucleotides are TGCGCCAGCAGTGACCGCGAAAGGGCACCAGCTAACTATGGCTACACCTTC. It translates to CASSDRERAPANYGYTF.

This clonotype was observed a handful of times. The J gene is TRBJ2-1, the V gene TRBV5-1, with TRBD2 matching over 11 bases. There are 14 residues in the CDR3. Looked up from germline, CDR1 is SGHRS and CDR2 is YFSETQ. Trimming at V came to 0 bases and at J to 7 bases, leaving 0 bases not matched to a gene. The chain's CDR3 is CASSLASGRNEQFF. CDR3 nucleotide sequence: TGCGCCAGCAGCTTGGCTAGCGGGAGGAATGAGCAGTTCTTC.

CDR3 region: CASNRDRVYEQYF. The CDR3, as DNA: TGTGCCAGCAACCGAGACAGGGTCTACGAGCAGTACTTC. The chain couples TRBV7-9 to TRBJ2-5; the match to TRBD1 covers 7 bases. The DNA matches TRBJ2-7 better at its end, which makes the J call doubtful. Germline lookup yields CDR1 SEHNR and CDR2 FQNEAQ (reference sequence). The CDR3 contains 13 residues.

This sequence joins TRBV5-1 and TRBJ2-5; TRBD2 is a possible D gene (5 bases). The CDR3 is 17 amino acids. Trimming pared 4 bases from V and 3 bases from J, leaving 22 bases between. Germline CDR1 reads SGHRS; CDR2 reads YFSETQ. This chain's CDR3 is CASSERRPNRPKETQYF. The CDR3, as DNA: TGCGCCAGCAGCGAGAGGAGGCCAAATCGACCAAAAGAGACCCAGTACTTC.